Shown below are 27 T cell receptor beta chains from a single sample sequenced in a study of cytomegalovirus exposure and HLA in healthy donors. Both 60 Vbeta primers and 13 Jbeta primers went into the PCR. The repertoire was sequenced with immunoSEQ multiplex PCR; TCRdb's copy has only in-frame clones and lacks some. The data hold 100,000 to 120,000 clones, with about an eighth observed a single time. Sequencing was carried out using PBMCs. The receptors stem from a man aged 40-49 years in good health and CMV-seropositive.

The V and J genes are TRBV27 and TRBJ1-1; 7 nucleotides align to TRBD1. This CDR3 comprises 14 residues. Germline V gene sequence: CDR1 MNHEY, CDR2 SMNVEV (reference sequence). The J segment lost 4 bases and the V segment lost 6 bases, leaving 8 bases of the junction unmatched. The CDR3 protein is CASSFGTALTEAFF. CDR3 nucleotides: TGTGCCAGCAGCTTCGGGACAGCCCTCACTGAAGCTTTCTTT.

The CDR3 DNA reads TGTGCCAGCAGCTTAGTAGAAGATACGCAGTATTTT. Protein product: CASSLVEDTQYF. The chain recombines TRBV11-2 with TRBJ2-3; no clear D gene. Germline values: CDR1 SGHAT, CDR2 FQNNGV. The CDR3 covers 12 residues. Trimming took off 1 base at V and 5 bases at J, with 4 bases between the two ends.

This clone turned up a few times. A far larger clone is one base from this, pointing to a likely read error. J is TRBJ2-1 and V is TRBV4-1; TRBD2 agrees at 12 bases. V lost 3 bases and J lost 7; bases outside the gene matches: 10. Germline V gene lookup returns CDR1 MGHRA and CDR2 YSYEKL. The CDR3 consists of 17 residues. The CDR3: CASSHHPSGRVKNEQFF. CDR3 nucleotides: TGCGCCAGCAGCCATCACCCTAGCGGGAGGGTAAAAAATGAGCAGTTCTTC.

This clone was counted only a few times. The chain combines TRBV6-5 with TRBJ1-1; 10 bases match TRBD1. Germline CDR1 is MNHEY and CDR2 is SVGAGI. The trim removed 6 bases at V and 3 bases at J, leaving 7 bases unmatched. The CDR3 runs to 15 residues. CDR3 in amino acids: CASRTDRGEYTEAFF. The CDR3 coding sequence is TGTGCCAGCAGAACGGACAGGGGGGAGTACACTGAAGCTTTCTTT.

This clone appeared a few times. The chain employs TRBV19 and TRBJ2-2; D is ambiguous. Trimming took off 4 bases at V and 3 bases at J, with 6 bases between the two ends. Germline CDR1 and CDR2: LNHDA and SQIVND (reference sequence). The CDR3 is 13 amino acids. The CDR3 spells CASSTGYTGELFF. The CDR3 nucleotides are TGTGCCAGTAGTACAGGATACACCGGGGAGCTGTTTTTT.

The V call is TRBV9, the J call TRBJ1-3, with D possibly matching TRBD1 (5 bases). The V gene's germline CDR1 is SGDLS and CDR2 YYNGEE. CDR3 length equals 17 residues. Trimming removed 4 bases at V and 1 base at J, with 18 bases between. CDR3 amino acids: CASSPYLGAISGNTIYF. In DNA form, the CDR3 reads TGTGCCAGCAGCCCCTACCTTGGGGCAATATCTGGAAACACCATATATTTT.

This clone was counted only a few times. The chain uses TRBV29-1 and TRBJ1-1; D is possibly TRBD1 (6 bases). This CDR3 region has 13 residues. Germline CDR1 is SQVTM and CDR2 is ANQGSEA. V shed 6 bases and J shed 7 bases, with 18 bases lying between them. The CDR3 DNA sequence: TGCAGCGTGGGAAACCGGGAGGGGGGTGAAGCTTTCTTT. Protein sequence: CSVGNREGGEAFF.

This clone was counted only a few times. The CDR3 sequence is CASSVNSQETQYF. For the CDR3, the DNA is TGTGCCAGCAGCGTAAACAGCCAAGAGACCCAGTACTTC. The rearrangement links TRBV9 to TRBJ2-5; D gene ambiguous. Germline-derived CDR1 and CDR2 are SGDLS and YYNGEE. The CDR3 totals 13 residues. The germline V and J ends were trimmed by 1 base and 1 base, with 5 bases remaining between them. The full variable domain, with the rest looked up from reference TRBV9 and TRBJ2-5, is DSGVTQTPKHLITATGQRVTLRCSPRSGDLSVYWYQQSLDQGLQFLIQYYNGEERAKGNILERFSAQQFPDLHSELNLSSLELGDSALYFCASSVNSQETQYFGPGTRLLVL.

A few counts support this clone. J is TRBJ2-5 and V is TRBV21-1; the table's D call TRBD2 went unverified against the DNA. TRBV21-1 has pseudogene status. The CDR3 is made up of 15 amino acids. The DNA for the CDR3 is TGTGCCAGCAGCGATCCACCCGGGATTCGAGAGACCCAGTACTTC. This codes for CASSDPPGIRETQYF.

This clone appeared a few times. The chain links TRBV5-1 to TRBJ2-7; 10 bases match TRBD2. This CDR3 is 15 amino acids long. V gave up 3 bases and J gave up 2 bases; unmatched junction bases: 5. Germline V gene sequence: CDR1 SGHRS, CDR2 YFSETQ. The CDR3 nucleotides read TGCGCCAGCAGCTCAGCACTAGCGGGGCCCTACGAGCAGTACTTC. Translated: CASSSALAGPYEQYF.

In its sample, this clone was seen a few times. The chain recombines TRBV5-1 with TRBJ2-5, with 7 nucleotides matching TRBD1. Trimming at V came to 4 bases and at J to 1 base, leaving 4 bases not matched to a gene. Germline V gene lookup returns CDR1 SGHRS and CDR2 YFSETQ. The CDR3 runs 14 residues. The CDR3 loop reads CASSAAGGQETQYF. CDR3 coding DNA: TGCGCCAGCAGCGCAGCAGGGGGCCAAGAGACCCAGTACTTC.

This clone has more than one count but fewer than ten. The chain couples TRBV7-8 to TRBJ2-3, with D perhaps matching TRBD2 (6 bases). V was trimmed by 5 bases and J by 6 bases, leaving 9 bases between them. The CDR3 is 12 amino acids. From germline, CDR1 is SGHVS and CDR2 FQNEAQ. CDR3: CASSPRGDTQYF. The CDR3 DNA is TGTGCCAGCAGCCCCCGGGGGGATACGCAGTATTTT. Combining the CDR3 with reference TRBV7-8 and TRBJ2-3 gives the whole variable domain GAGVSQSPRYKVAKRGQDVALRCDPISGHVSLFWYQQALGQGPEFLTYFQNEAQLDKSGLPSDRFFAERPEGSVSTLKIQRTQQEDSAVYLCASSPRGDTQYFGPGTRLTVL.

V gene TRBV6-1 combines with J gene TRBJ2-1; the D gene is possibly TRBD2 (7 bases). The V end lost 4 bases, the J end lost 4 bases, and 23 bases lay between the germline ends. Looked up from germline, CDR1 is MNHNS and CDR2 is SASEGT. The CDR3 covers 18 residues. The CDR3 spells CASSAPVGRVGGYNEQFF. CDR3 in DNA: TGTGCCAGCAGTGCCCCCGTGGGGAGGGTAGGGGGTTACAATGAGCAGTTCTTC.

The J gene is TRBJ2-3, the V gene TRBV5-1; 11 bases map to TRBD2. The V gene's germline CDR1 is SGHRS and CDR2 YFSETQ. V was pared by 0 bases and J by 3 bases, with 3 bases of the junction left unmatched. The CDR3 runs to 16 residues. The CDR3 DNA reads TGCGCCAGCAGCTTGGCCTTAGCGGGAGGGACAGATACGCAGTATTTT. Translating gives CASSLALAGGTDTQYF.

This clone was found a few times. The V gene is TRBV5-1, the J gene TRBJ1-2; tentative D call: TRBD1 (5 bases). CDR1 and CDR2 from the germline V gene are SGHRS and YFSETQ. This CDR3 has 14 residues. V was cut by 4 bases and J by 0 bases, with 10 bases left in between. CDR3 region: CASSGGSTNYGYTF. CDR3 bases: TGCGCCAGCAGCGGGGGGAGTACTAACTATGGCTACACCTTC.

This clone was seen only a few times. The rearrangement joins TRBV7-6 to TRBJ2-6; D uncertain. This CDR3 contains 15 residues. Germline V gene sequence: CDR1 SGHVS, CDR2 FNYEAQ. V lost 3 bases, J lost 0 bases, and 6 bases lay in between. This chain's CDR3 is CASSLVSSGANVLTF. CDR3 DNA sequence: TGTGCCAGCAGCTTGGTGAGCTCTGGGGCCAACGTCCTGACTTTC. Together with reference TRBV7-6 and TRBJ2-6, the CDR3 gives the full variable domain: GAGVSQSPRYKVTKRGQDVALRCDPISGHVSLYWYRQALGQGPEFLTYFNYEAQQDKSGLPNDRFSAERPEGSISTLTIQRTEQRDSAMYRCASSLVSSGANVLTFGAGSRLTVL.

V usage is TRBV7-2 and J usage is TRBJ1-2; TRBD1 aligns across 7 bases. V gave up 0 bases and J gave up 2 bases; unmatched junction bases: 3. Germline V gene sequence: CDR1 SGHTA, CDR2 FQGNSA. The CDR3 extends over 15 amino acids. This CDR3 reads CASSLAGTDNYGYTF. The DNA for the CDR3 is TGTGCCAGCAGCTTAGCCGGGACAGACAACTATGGCTACACCTTC.

This clone was counted only a few times. The chain joins TRBV28 to TRBJ2-3; 11 bases are shared with TRBD2. The junction had 6 bases not matched to a gene; V was cut back by 6 bases and J by 4 bases. Germline CDR1 reads MDHEN; CDR2 reads SYDVKM. The CDR3 runs 15 residues. This CDR3 reads CASRTSGNPPDTQYF. The CDR3 bases are TGTGCCAGCAGGACTAGCGGGAACCCCCCAGATACGCAGTATTTT.

V and J are TRBV5-4 and TRBJ2-5; D is uncertain. The CDR3 runs 14 residues. CDR1 SGHNT and CDR2 YYREEE come from the germline V gene (reference sequence). Trimming shortened V by 4 bases and J by 0 bases, and 10 bases separated the two germline ends. As DNA, the CDR3 is TGTGCCAGCAGCGCAGACAAGTACCAAGAGACCCAGTACTTC. Its translation is CASSADKYQETQYF.

The V call is TRBV6-1, the J call TRBJ1-3; 7 positions agree with TRBD1. Looked up from germline, CDR1 is MNHNS and CDR2 is SASEGT. The CDR3 totals 14 residues. With V trimmed by 6 bases and J by 3 bases, 5 bases remained unmatched. CDR3 residues: CASSAGGIGNTIYF. For the CDR3, the DNA is TGTGCCAGCAGCGCAGGGGGAATTGGAAACACCATATATTTT.

This clone has more than one count but fewer than ten. J is TRBJ2-2 and V is TRBV9, with 8 bases that match TRBD1. The germline CDR1 and CDR2 sequences are SGDLS and YYNGEE. This CDR3 has 15 amino acids. The V and J ends lost 4 bases and 3 bases, in that order; junction bases with no gene match: 5. The CDR3 loop reads CASSLGQGDTGELFF. In DNA, the CDR3 is TGTGCCAGCAGCCTCGGACAGGGCGACACCGGGGAGCTGTTTTTT. Filled out from reference TRBV9 and TRBJ2-2, the complete variable domain reads DSGVTQTPKHLITATGQRVTLRCSPRSGDLSVYWYQQSLDQGLQFLIQYYNGEERAKGNILERFSAQQFPDLHSELNLSSLELGDSALYFCASSLGQGDTGELFFGEGSRLTVL.

This clone was detected a few times. The chain links TRBV9 to TRBJ2-7; 7 bases map to TRBD1. CDR3 length equals 17 residues. With V trimmed by 2 bases and J by 6 bases, 17 bases remained unmatched. The germline CDR1 and CDR2 sequences are SGDLS and YYNGEE. The CDR3 is CASSVRGDRVASSEQYF. CDR3 DNA sequence: TGTGCCAGCAGCGTTAGGGGTGACAGGGTGGCCTCGTCCGAGCAGTACTTC.

This chain joins TRBV5-4 and TRBJ2-1; possible D gene TRBD2, 6 bases. The CDR3 contains 15 residues. Germline V lookup: CDR1 SGHNT, CDR2 YYREEE (reference sequence). Trimming took off 3 bases at V and 1 base at J, with 11 bases between the two ends. This CDR3 reads CASSSGVGSYNEQFF. The CDR3 DNA is TGTGCCAGCAGCTCGGGGGTGGGATCCTACAATGAGCAGTTCTTC.

This rearrangement joins TRBV6-4 to TRBJ2-2; D gene ambiguous. This CDR3 region has 15 residues. Germline V gives CDR1 MRHNA, CDR2 SNTAGT. V lost 6 bases and J lost 0, with 11 bases in between. CDR3 nucleotide sequence: TGTGCCAGCAGACCCCAGGCTGCGAACACCGGGGAGCTGTTTTTT. Residues: CASRPQAANTGELFF.

The chain uses TRBV5-6 and TRBJ2-7; 15 bases line up with TRBD2. Germline-derived CDR1 and CDR2 are SGHDT and YYEEEE. J lost 2 bases, V lost 2 bases, and 5 bases had no gene match. CDR3 length: 17 amino acids. The CDR3 coding sequence is TGTGCCAGCAGCTTTGGGACTAGCGGGAGGCGGACCTACGAGCAGTACTTC. Protein product: CASSFGTSGRRTYEQYF.

This clone has only a few counts. V usage is TRBV28 and J usage is TRBJ2-3, with TRBD2 matching over 10 bases. CDR3 length: 15 amino acids. J was trimmed by 6 bases and V by 7 bases; bases with no gene match: 10. Germline V gene lookup returns CDR1 MDHEN and CDR2 SYDVKM. This CDR3 is CASTPQAGGRDTQYF. For the CDR3, the DNA is TGTGCCAGCACCCCCCAAGCGGGGGGGAGGGATACGCAGTATTTT. Looking up the rest from reference TRBV28 and TRBJ2-3 gives the full variable domain: DVKVTQSSRYLVKRTGEKVFLECVQDMDHENMFWYRQDPGLGLRLIYFSYDVKMKEKGDIPEGYSVSREKKERFSLILESASTNQTSMYLCASTPQAGGRDTQYFGPGTRLTVL.

The chain is built from TRBV27 and TRBJ2-7, with a tentative D call TRBD1 (5 bases). The germline CDR1 and CDR2 sequences are MNHEY and SMNVEV (reference sequence). This CDR3 comprises 15 residues. V was shortened by 6 bases and J by 0 bases, with 15 bases between the two germline ends. CDR3 sequence: CASRMTTVFSYEQYF. The CDR3 nucleotides read TGTGCCAGCAGAATGACGACAGTCTTCTCCTACGAGCAGTACTTC.